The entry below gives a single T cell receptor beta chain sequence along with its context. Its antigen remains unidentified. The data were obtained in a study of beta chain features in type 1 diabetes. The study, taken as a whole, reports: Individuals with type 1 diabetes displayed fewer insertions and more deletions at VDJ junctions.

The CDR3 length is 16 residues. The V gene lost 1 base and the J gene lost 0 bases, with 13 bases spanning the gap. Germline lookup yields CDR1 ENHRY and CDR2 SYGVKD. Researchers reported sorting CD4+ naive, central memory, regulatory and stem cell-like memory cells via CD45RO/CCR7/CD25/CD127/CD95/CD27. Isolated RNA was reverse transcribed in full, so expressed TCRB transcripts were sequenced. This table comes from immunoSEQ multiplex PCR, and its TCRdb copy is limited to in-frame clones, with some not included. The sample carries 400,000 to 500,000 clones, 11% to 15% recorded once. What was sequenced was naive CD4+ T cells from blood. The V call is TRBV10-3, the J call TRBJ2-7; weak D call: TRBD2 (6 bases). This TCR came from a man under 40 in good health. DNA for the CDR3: TGTGCCATCAGTGAGTTCGGTAGCGGCGTCTCCTACGAGCAGTACGTC. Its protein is CAISEFGSGVSYEQYV.